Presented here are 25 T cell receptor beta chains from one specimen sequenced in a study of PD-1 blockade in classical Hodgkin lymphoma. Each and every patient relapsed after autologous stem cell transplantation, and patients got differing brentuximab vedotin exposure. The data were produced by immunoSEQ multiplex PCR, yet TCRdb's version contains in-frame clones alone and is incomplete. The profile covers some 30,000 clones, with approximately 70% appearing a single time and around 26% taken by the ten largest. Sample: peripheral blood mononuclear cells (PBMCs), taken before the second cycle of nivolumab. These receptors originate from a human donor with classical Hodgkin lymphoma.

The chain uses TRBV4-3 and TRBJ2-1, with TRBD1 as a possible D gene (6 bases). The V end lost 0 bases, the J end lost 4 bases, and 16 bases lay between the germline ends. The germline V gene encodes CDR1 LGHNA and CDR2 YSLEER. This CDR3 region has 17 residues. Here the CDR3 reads CASSQDQAGALYNEQFF. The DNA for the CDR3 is TGCGCCAGCAGCCAAGATCAAGCAGGGGCTTTATACAATGAGCAGTTCTTC.

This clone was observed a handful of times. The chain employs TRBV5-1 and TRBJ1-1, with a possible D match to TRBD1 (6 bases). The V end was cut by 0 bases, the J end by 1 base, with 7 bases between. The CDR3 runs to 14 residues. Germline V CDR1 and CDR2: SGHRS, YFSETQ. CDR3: CASSLAGANTEAFF. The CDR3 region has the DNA TGCGCCAGCAGCTTGGCAGGGGCGAACACTGAAGCTTTCTTT.

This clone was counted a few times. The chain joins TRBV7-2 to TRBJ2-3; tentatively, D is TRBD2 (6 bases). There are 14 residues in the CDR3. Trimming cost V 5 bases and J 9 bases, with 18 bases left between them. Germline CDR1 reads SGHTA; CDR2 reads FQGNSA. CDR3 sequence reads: CASSERSGTLTQYF. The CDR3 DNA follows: TGTGCCAGCAGCGAAAGATCCGGGACTTTGACGCAGTATTTT.

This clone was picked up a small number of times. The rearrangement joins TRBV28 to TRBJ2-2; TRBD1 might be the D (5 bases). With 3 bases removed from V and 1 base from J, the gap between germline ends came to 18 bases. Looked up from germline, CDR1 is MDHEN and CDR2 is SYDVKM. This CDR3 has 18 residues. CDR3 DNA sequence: TGTGCCAGCAGTTTGATATTAGGGGCAGGGAAGAACACCGGGGAGCTGTTTTTT. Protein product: CASSLILGAGKNTGELFF.

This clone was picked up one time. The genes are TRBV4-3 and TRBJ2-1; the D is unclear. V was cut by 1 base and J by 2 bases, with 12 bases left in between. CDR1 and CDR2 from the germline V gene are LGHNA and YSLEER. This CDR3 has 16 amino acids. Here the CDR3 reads CASSQAVSMPYNEQFF. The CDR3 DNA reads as TGCGCCAGCAGCCAAGCGGTTAGTATGCCCTACAATGAGCAGTTCTTC.

The CDR3 loop reads CASSSVGGFEAFF. The CDR3 region has the DNA TGTGCCAGCAGTTCGGTGGGAGGGTTCGAAGCTTTCTTT. The chain employs TRBV6-6 and TRBJ1-1; D ambiguous. Deletions cut 4 bases from V and 8 bases from J, with 14 bases between. CDR1 MNHNY and CDR2 SVGAGI come from the germline V gene (reference sequence). The CDR3 is 13 amino acids.

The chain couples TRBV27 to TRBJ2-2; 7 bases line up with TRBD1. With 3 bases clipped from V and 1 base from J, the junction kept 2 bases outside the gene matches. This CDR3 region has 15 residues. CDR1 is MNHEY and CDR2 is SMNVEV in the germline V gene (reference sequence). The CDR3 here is CASSFGDRNTGELFF. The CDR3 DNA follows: TGTGCCAGCAGTTTTGGGGACAGGAACACCGGGGAGCTGTTTTTT.

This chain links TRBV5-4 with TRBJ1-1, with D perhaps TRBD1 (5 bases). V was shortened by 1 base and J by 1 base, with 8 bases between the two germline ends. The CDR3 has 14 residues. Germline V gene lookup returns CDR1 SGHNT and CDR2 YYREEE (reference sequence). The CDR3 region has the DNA TGTGCCAGCAGCTTGACAGGCCAGAACACTGAAGCTTTCTTT. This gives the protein CASSLTGQNTEAFF.

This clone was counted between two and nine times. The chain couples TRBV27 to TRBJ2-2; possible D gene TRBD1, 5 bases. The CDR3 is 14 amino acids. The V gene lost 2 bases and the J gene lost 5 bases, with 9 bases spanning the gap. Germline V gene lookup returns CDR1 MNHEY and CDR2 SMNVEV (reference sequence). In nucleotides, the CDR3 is TGTGCCAGCAGTTTAATTTCAGGGACCGGGGAGCTGTTTTTT. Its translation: CASSLISGTGELFF.

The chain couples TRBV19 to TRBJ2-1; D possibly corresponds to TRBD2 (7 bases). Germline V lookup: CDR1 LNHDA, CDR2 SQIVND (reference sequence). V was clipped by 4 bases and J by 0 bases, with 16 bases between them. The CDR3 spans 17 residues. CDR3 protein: CASSRLDGGLSYNEQFF. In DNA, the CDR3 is TGTGCCAGTAGTAGGCTAGACGGGGGGCTCTCCTACAATGAGCAGTTCTTC.

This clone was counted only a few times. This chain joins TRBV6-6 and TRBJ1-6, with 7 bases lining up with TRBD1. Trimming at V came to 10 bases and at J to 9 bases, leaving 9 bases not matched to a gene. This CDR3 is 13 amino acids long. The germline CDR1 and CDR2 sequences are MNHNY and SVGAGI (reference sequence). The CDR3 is CATGQASGSPLHF. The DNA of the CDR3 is TGTGCCACCGGACAGGCATCAGGTTCACCCCTCCACTTT.

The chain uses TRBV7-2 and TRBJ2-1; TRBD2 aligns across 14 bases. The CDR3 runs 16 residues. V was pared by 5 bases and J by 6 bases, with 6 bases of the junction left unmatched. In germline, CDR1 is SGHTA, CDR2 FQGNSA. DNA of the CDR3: TGTGCCAGCAGCCCCCGGGGACTAGCGGGAGCCAATGAGCAGTTCTTC. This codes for CASSPRGLAGANEQFF.

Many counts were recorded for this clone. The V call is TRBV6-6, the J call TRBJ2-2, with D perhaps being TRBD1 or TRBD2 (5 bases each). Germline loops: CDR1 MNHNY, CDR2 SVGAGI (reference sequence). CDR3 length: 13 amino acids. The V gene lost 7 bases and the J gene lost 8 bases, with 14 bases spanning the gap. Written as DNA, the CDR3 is TGTGCCAGCACCCCTTGGGGGAATGGGGAGCTGTTTTTT. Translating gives CASTPWGNGELFF.

CDR3 coding DNA: TGTGCCAGTAGTTTTCTCGACAGGGGCGCTGAAGCTTTCTTT. This codes for CASSFLDRGAEAFF. The chain carries TRBV19 and TRBJ1-1; TRBD1 matches at 8 bases. The CDR3 contains 14 residues. Germline CDR1 and CDR2: LNHDA and SQIVND (reference sequence). V trimming: 5 bases; J trimming: 6 bases; junction bases outside the gene matches: 8.

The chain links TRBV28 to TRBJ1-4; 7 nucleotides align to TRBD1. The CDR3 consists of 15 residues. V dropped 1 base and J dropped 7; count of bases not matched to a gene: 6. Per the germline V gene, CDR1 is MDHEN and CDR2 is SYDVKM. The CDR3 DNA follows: TGTGCCAGCAGTTTATTACAGGGGAGGAGTGAAAAACTGTTTTTT. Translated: CASSLLQGRSEKLFF.

As DNA, the CDR3 is TGTGCCAGCAGCGGACAGGGGGTCGGTCAGCCCCAGCATTTT. Amino acid sequence: CASSGQGVGQPQHF. The chain couples TRBV14 to TRBJ1-5; 10 bases line up with TRBD1. The germline V gene encodes CDR1 SGHDN and CDR2 FVKESK. V lost 5 bases, J lost 6 bases, and 4 bases stayed unmatched. The CDR3 sequence is 14 residues long.

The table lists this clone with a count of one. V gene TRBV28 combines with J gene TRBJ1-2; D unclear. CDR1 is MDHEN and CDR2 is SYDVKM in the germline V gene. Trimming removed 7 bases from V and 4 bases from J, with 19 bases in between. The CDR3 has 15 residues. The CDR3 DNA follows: TGTGCCAGCAAACCCCCTTCGCAAGGTATCTATGGCTACACCTTC. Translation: CASKPPSQGIYGYTF.

The CDR3 loop reads CASFEPGQTTDTQYF. In DNA, the CDR3 is TGTGCCAGCTTTGAACCGGGACAGACCACAGATACGCAGTATTTT. The rearrangement links TRBV2 to TRBJ2-3; 7 positions match TRBD1. Germline CDR1 reads SNHLY; CDR2 reads FYNNEI. This CDR3 has 15 amino acids. The junction had 10 bases not matched to a gene; V was cut back by 8 bases and J by 2 bases.

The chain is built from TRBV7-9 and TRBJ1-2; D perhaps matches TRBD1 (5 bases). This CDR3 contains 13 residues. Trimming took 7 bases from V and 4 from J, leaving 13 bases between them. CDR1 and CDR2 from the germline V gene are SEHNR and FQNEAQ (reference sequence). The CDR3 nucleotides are TGTGCCAGCACCCGGGACGGGCCCTATGGCTACACCTTC. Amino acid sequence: CASTRDGPYGYTF.

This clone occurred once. Here the CDR3 reads CASSLRRIGIGELFF. The CDR3 DNA follows: TGTGCCAGCAGCTTGAGGAGGATCGGAATCGGGGAGCTGTTTTTT. This rearrangement joins TRBV5-8 to TRBJ2-2, with a tentative D call TRBD2 (5 bases). Germline V gives CDR1 SGHTS, CDR2 YDEGEE. V shed 1 base and J shed 7 bases, with 14 bases lying between them. The CDR3 consists of 15 residues.

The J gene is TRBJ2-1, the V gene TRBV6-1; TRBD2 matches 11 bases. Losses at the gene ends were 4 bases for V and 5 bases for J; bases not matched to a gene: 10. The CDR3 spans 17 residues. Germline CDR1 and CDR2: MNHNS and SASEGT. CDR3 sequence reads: CASSGTTPGLADNEQFF. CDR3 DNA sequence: TGTGCCAGCAGTGGAACGACGCCGGGACTAGCGGACAATGAGCAGTTCTTC.

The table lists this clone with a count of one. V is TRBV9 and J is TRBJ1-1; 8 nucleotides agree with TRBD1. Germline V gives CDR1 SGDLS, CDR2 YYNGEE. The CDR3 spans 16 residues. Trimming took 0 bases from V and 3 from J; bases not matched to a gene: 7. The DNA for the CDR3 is TGTGCCAGCAGCGTAGCGTTTACAGGGGGATACACTGAAGCTTTCTTT. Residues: CASSVAFTGGYTEAFF.

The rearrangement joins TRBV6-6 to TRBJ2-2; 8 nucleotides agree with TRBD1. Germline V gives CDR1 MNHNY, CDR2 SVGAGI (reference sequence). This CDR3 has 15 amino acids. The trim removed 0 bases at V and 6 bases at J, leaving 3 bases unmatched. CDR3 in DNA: TGTGCCAGCAGTTACTCGGCAGGGGGCCCCGGGGAGCTGTTTTTT. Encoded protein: CASSYSAGGPGELFF.

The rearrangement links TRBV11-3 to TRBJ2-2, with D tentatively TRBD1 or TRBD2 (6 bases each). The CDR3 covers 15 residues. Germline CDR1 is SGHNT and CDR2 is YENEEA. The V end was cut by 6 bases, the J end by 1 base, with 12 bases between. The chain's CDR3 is CASRGGSGNTGELFF. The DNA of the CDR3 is TGTGCCAGCAGAGGGGGGAGCGGGAACACCGGGGAGCTGTTTTTT.

CDR3 protein: CASSLGRTAQDTQYF. CDR3 DNA: TGTGCCAGCAGCCTAGGAAGGACAGCTCAAGATACGCAGTATTTT. The chain is built from TRBV9 and TRBJ2-3; D might be TRBD1 (6 bases). The ends were cut back, 4 bases at V and 5 bases at J, with 17 bases in the middle. CDR3 length: 15 amino acids. Germline loops: CDR1 SGDLS, CDR2 YYNGEE.